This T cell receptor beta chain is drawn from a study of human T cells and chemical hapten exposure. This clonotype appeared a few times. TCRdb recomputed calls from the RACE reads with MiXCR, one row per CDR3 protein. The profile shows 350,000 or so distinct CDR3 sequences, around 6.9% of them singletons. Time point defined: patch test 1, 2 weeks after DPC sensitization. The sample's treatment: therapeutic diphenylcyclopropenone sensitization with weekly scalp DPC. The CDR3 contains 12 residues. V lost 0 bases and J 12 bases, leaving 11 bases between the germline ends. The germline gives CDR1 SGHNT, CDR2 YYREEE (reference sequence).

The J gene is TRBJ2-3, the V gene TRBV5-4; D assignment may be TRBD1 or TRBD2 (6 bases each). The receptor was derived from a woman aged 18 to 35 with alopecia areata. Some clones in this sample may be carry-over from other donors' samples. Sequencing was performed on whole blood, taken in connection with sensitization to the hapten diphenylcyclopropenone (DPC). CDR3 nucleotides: TGTGCCAGCAGCTTGGTTGGGGGGCAACAGTATTTT. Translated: CASSLVGGQQYF.